The 14 T cell receptor beta chains below all came from one sample that was sequenced in a study of glioma-infiltrating T cells after dendritic cell vaccination. Using immunoSEQ multiplex PCR, the repertoire was profiled, and TCRdb retains in-frame clones only, with some absent. The repertoire holds around 96,000 clones, with around three quarters as singletons. Sequencing was performed on blood, taken before dendritic cell vaccination. The receptors derive from a human donor with glioblastoma.

The chain carries TRBV7-3 and TRBJ2-1, with 11 nucleotides matching TRBD2. The CDR3 has 16 residues. Losses at the gene ends were 5 bases for V and 9 bases for J; bases not matched to a gene: 12. The V gene's germline CDR1 is SGHTA and CDR2 FQGTGA. The CDR3 DNA sequence: TGTGCCAGCAGCCCCTCGACTAGCGGGGCTTTCAGTGAGCAGTTCTTC. As protein: CASSPSTSGAFSEQFF. Drawing the rest from reference TRBV7-3 and TRBJ2-1, the complete variable domain is GAGVSQTPSNKVTEKGKYVELRCDPISGHTALYWYRQSLGQGPEFLIYFQGTGAADDSGLPNDRFFAVRPEGSVSTLKIQRTERGDSAVYLCASSPSTSGAFSEQFFGPGTRLTVL.

The CDR3, as DNA: TGTGCCAGCAGTTACACGCAAGGGGGGGCAGCCTATGGCTACACCTTC. It yields the protein CASSYTQGGAAYGYTF. This chain connects TRBV6-5 to TRBJ1-2, with D maybe TRBD1 (6 bases). The V gene's germline CDR1 is MNHEY and CDR2 SVGAGI. The CDR3 runs to 16 residues. The V and J ends lost 2 bases and 4 bases respectively, with 17 bases between them.

The chain couples TRBV30 to TRBJ2-3; D uncertain. CDR3 length: 12 residues. Trimming left V 0 bases short and J 7 bases short, with 8 bases between. Germline values: CDR1 GTSNPN, CDR2 SVGIG (reference sequence). The CDR3 sequence: CAWSVRFYTQYF. The CDR3 nucleotides are TGTGCCTGGAGTGTTAGATTTTATACGCAGTATTTT.

V is TRBV5-4 and J is TRBJ1-2; 8 nucleotides line up with TRBD1. With 5 bases clipped from V and 4 bases from J, the junction kept 13 bases outside the gene matches. Germline CDR1 and CDR2: SGHNT and YYREEE (reference sequence). The CDR3 contains 16 residues. The CDR3 spells CASRHQGATYLYGYTF. The DNA of the CDR3 is TGTGCCAGCAGACACCAGGGGGCGACGTATCTCTATGGCTACACCTTC.

The chain links TRBV10-3 to TRBJ2-7, with 10 nucleotides matching TRBD1. CDR3 length: 15 residues. The J segment lost 5 bases and the V segment lost 0 bases, leaving 4 bases of the junction unmatched. Germline loops: CDR1 ENHRY, CDR2 SYGVKD. The CDR3 DNA is TGTGCCATCAGTGAGTCGGGGGGACAGGGGAACGAGCAGTACTTC. It encodes CAISESGGQGNEQYF.

The chain employs TRBV6-1 and TRBJ1-5, with TRBD1 as a possible D gene (6 bases). There are 15 residues in the CDR3. Trimming cost V 4 bases and J 2 bases, with 12 bases left between them. CDR1 and CDR2 from the germline V gene are MNHNS and SASEGT. The DNA for the CDR3 is TGTGCCAGCAGTGTACAGGGATTGGGCAATCAGCCCCAGCATTTT. Translating it yields CASSVQGLGNQPQHF.

This clone was seen a few times. V gene TRBV5-4 combines with J gene TRBJ1-1; TRBD1 aligns across 7 bases. The CDR3 has 12 amino acids. CDR1 SGHNT and CDR2 YYREEE come from the germline V gene (reference sequence). Germline trimming cut 4 bases from V and 6 bases from J; bases unmatched to any gene: 3. The CDR3 spells CASSPQGPEAFF. Here the CDR3 DNA reads TGTGCCAGCAGCCCACAGGGGCCTGAAGCTTTCTTT.

Concerning this clone itself: Different DNA sequences within this sample yield the same CDR3. The chain employs TRBV9 and TRBJ2-2; the match to TRBD2 covers 8 bases. CDR1 and CDR2 (germline): SGDLS, YYNGEE. Trimming at V came to 2 bases and at J to 6 bases, leaving 6 bases not matched to a gene. The CDR3 covers 15 residues. Here the CDR3 DNA reads TGTGCCAGCAGCGTGGGGACTAGGAGTTCCGGGGAGCTGTTTTTT. It yields the protein CASSVGTRSSGELFF.

This sequence joins TRBV7-6 and TRBJ2-1, with 16 bases lining up with TRBD2. The junction had 14 bases not matched to a gene; V was cut back by 3 bases and J by 9 bases. Germline V gene data show CDR1 as SGHVS and CDR2 as FNYEAQ. The CDR3 totals 19 residues. The CDR3 loop is CASSLGPGLAGGKPGEQFF. CDR3 nucleotide sequence: TGTGCCAGCAGCTTGGGACCGGGACTAGCGGGGGGGAAGCCCGGTGAGCAGTTCTTC.

The chain joins TRBV9 to TRBJ2-3, with D unresolved. Germline CDR1 is SGDLS and CDR2 is YYNGEE. Trimming cost V 0 bases and J 4 bases, with 15 bases left between them. The CDR3 has 16 amino acids. This CDR3 reads CASSVAPTTPADTQYF. Written as DNA, the CDR3 is TGTGCCAGCAGCGTAGCTCCTACGACTCCGGCAGATACGCAGTATTTT.

The chain recombines TRBV5-6 with TRBJ1-2; tentatively, D is TRBD1 (5 bases). Germline lookup yields CDR1 SGHDT and CDR2 YYEEEE. The CDR3 has 14 residues. Trimming took 2 bases from V and 5 from J, leaving 13 bases between them. The CDR3 spells CASSLRQIIYGYTF. CDR3 DNA: TGTGCCAGCAGCTTACGACAGATCATTTATGGCTACACCTTC.

The V gene is TRBV10-2, the J gene TRBJ1-1; D might be TRBD1 (5 bases). V lost 6 bases and J lost 9, with 11 bases in between. The CDR3 has 11 amino acids. CDR1 and CDR2 (germline): WSHSY, SAAADI. CDR3 sequence reads: CASSPKGQAFF. CDR3 DNA sequence: TGCGCCAGCAGCCCTAAGGGGCAAGCTTTCTTT.

The rearrangement uses TRBV21-1 and TRBJ2-7; the D call TRBD1 from the table was never checked on the DNA. TRBV21-1 is a pseudogene. CDR3 length: 16 residues. For the CDR3, the DNA is TGTGCCAGCAGCAAAGACTTTACAGGGATAGAAGACGAGCAGTACTTC. It is translated as CASSKDFTGIEDEQYF.

This sequence joins TRBV2 and TRBJ2-5; 13 bases agree with TRBD2. The J segment lost 2 bases and the V segment lost 8 bases, leaving 14 bases of the junction unmatched. Germline V gives CDR1 SNHLY, CDR2 FYNNEI. The CDR3 has 18 amino acids. The CDR3 region is CASSRRLAGGRYQETQYF. The CDR3 DNA follows: TGTGCCAGCTCGAGAAGACTAGCGGGGGGCCGCTATCAAGAGACCCAGTACTTC.